The entry that follows covers one T cell receptor beta chain sequence. Its antigen specificity is not known. Base qualities are not recorded, but no much larger clone differs from it by a single base. This specimen belongs to a study of lymphopenia after photon versus proton radiotherapy (dated by TCRdb to between 2018 and 2021). Turning to the overall study: Photon and proton radiation therapy were compared by the study for their immunological effects in patients with gastrointestinal tumors who developed high-grade lymphopenia. The study aimed to characterize how the two radiation modalities differ in their impact on the immune system. The approximately 20 patients in the cohort had gastrointestinal tumors, were treated with either photon or proton therapy, and subsequently developed lymphopenia.

CDR3 length: 18 amino acids, cysteine to phenylalanine. The sequence is cut down to CDR3 DNA, 54 bases in frame from base 1. For this chain, trimming is 3 bases at the V end and 1 base at the J end, and the number of junction bases without a gene match is 5. Looking up the germline V gene yields CDR1 MGHDK and CDR2 SYGVNS. General conclusions and limits of the study: The survival association was examined only in patients who died, and the authors described better survival with proton therapy as a possibility, not as a demonstrated result. After the lymphocyte count nadir, oligoclonal expansion, especially of CD8+ Temra cells, was observed in photon-treated repertoires, and the drop in diversity was driven by this expansion. Across the cohort, an inverse correlation was found between a larger post-nadir drop in TCR diversity and overall survival time among patients who died. During treatment, patients who received photon therapy lost naive T cells and TCR diversity and gained effector/memory populations, whereas patients who received proton therapy remained relatively stable.

Library construction relied on the immunoSEQ multiplex PCR assay. T cell repertoires were profiled with deep sequencing of rearranged TCR beta loci together with multiparametric flow cytometry. Sourced from immuneACCESS, this table was stored by TCRdb with only in-frame sequences that have V and J called. A share of the clones is absent; for the studies checked, an unresolved V gene accounts for under half, and the remainder has no known explanation. This sample holds approximately 3,100 clones; roughly 79% were observed only once. Of the sample, around half falls within the top ten clones. The receptor was isolated from a man aged 80 or over with esophageal cancer. The chain couples TRBV25-1 to TRBJ2-2; 13 middle bases align to TRBD2. The sample here was peripheral blood, taken from a patient treated with proton-based radiotherapy. At the DNA level, the sequence is TGTGCCAGCAGTGACCTACTAGCGGGGGGGCAGAACACCGGGGAGCTGTTTTTT. It translates as CASSDLLAGGQNTGELFF. When the CDR3 is completed using the reference TRBV25-1 and TRBJ2-2 genes on either side, the full variable domain is EADIYQTPRYLVIGTGKKITLECSQTMGHDKMYWYQQDPGMELHLIHYSYGVNSTEKGDLSSESTVSRIRTEHFPLTLESARPSHTSQYLCASSDLLAGGQNTGELFFGEGSRLTVL.